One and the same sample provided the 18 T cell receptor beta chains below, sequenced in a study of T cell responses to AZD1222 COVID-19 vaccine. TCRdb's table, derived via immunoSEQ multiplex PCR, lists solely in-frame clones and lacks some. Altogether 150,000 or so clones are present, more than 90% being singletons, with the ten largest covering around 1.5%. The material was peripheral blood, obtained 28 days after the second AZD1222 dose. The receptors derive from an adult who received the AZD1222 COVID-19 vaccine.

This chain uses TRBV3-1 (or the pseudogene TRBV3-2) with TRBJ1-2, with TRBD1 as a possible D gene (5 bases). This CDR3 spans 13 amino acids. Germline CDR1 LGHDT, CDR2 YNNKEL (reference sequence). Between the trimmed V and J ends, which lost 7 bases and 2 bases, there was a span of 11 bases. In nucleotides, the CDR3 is TGTGCCAGCACCATGGGGGGGAACTATGGCTACACCTTC. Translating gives CASTMGGNYGYTF.

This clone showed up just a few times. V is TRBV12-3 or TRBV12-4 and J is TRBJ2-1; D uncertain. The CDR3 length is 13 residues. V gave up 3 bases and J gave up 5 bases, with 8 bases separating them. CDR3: CASSFLQDNEQFF. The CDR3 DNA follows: TGTGCCAGCAGTTTTCTGCAGGACAATGAGCAGTTCTTC.

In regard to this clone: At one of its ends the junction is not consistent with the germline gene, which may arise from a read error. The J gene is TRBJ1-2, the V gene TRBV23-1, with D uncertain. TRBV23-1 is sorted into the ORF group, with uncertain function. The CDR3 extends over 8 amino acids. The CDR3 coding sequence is TGCGCCAGCAGTCAAATGCTGTGG. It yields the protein CASSQMLW.

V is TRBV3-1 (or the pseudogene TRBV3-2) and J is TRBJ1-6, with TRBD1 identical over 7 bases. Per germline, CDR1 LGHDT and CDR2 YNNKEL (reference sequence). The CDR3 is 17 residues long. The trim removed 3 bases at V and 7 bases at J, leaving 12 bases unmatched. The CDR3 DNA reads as TGTGCCAGCAGCCACACCCACGGAGGGGGCACAAATTCACCCCTCCACTTT. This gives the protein CASSHTHGGGTNSPLHF.

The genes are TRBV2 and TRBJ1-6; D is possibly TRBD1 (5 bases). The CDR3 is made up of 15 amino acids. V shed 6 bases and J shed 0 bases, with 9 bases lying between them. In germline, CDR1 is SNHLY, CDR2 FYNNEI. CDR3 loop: CASRTESSYNSPLHF. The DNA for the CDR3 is TGTGCCAGCAGGACAGAAAGCTCCTATAATTCACCCCTCCACTTT.

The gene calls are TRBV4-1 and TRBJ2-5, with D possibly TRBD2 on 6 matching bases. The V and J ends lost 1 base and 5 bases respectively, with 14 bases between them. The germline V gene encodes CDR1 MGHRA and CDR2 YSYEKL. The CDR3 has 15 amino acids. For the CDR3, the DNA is TGCGCCAGCAGCCAAGTAAACGTCGCGGGGGAGACCCAGTACTTC. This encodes CASSQVNVAGETQYF.

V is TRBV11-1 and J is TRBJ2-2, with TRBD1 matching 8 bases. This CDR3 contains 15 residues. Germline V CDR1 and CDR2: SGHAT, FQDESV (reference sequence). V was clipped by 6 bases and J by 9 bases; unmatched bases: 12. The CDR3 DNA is TGTGCCAGCAGGATGACAGGGGCTGGATCCCGGGAGCTGTTTTTT. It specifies CASRMTGAGSRELFF. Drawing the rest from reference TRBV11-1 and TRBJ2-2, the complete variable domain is EAEVAQSPRYKITEKSQAVAFWCDPISGHATLYWYRQILGQGPELLVQFQDESVVDDSQLPKDRFSAERLKGVDSTLKIQPAELGDSAMYLCASRMTGAGSRELFFGEGSRLTVL.

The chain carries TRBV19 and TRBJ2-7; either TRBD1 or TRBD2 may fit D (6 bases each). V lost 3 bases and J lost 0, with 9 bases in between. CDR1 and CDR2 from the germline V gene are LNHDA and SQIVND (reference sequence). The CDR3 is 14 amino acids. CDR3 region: CASSMEGGSYEQYF. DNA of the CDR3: TGTGCCAGTAGTATGGAGGGGGGCTCCTACGAGCAGTACTTC.

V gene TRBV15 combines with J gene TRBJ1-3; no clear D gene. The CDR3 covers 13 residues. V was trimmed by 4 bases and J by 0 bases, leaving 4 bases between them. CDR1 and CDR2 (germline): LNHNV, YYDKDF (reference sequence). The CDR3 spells CATSIDSGNTIYF. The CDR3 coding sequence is TGTGCCACCAGCATAGACTCTGGAAACACCATATATTTT.

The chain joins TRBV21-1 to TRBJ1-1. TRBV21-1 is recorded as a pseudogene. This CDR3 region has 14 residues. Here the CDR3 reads CASSCTGKNTEAFF. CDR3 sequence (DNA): TGTGCCAGCAGCTGCACGGGGAAGAACACTGAAGCTTTCTTT.

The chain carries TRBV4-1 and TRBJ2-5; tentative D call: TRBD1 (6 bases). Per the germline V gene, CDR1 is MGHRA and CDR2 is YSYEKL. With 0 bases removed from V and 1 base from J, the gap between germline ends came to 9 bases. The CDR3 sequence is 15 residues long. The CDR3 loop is CASSQEGRGQETQYF. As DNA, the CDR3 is TGCGCCAGCAGCCAAGAGGGCAGGGGCCAAGAGACCCAGTACTTC.

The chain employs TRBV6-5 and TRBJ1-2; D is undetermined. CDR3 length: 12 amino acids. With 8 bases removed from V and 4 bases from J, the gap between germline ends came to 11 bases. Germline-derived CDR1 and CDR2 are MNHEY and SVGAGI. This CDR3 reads CASQVSFYGYTF. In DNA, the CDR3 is TGTGCCAGCCAGGTTTCTTTCTATGGCTACACCTTC.

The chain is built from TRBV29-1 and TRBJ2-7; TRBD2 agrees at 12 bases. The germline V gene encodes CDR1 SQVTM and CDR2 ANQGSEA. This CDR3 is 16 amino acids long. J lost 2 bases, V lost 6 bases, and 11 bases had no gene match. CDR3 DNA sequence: TGCAGCGTCCTAACTAGCGGGGGGCCATCCCCCTACGAGCAGTACTTC. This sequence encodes CSVLTSGGPSPYEQYF.

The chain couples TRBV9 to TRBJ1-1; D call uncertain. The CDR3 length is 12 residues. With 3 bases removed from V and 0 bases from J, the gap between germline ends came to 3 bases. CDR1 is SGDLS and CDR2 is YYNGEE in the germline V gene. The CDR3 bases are TGTGCCAGCAGCGAGTTGAACACTGAAGCTTTCTTT. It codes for CASSELNTEAFF.

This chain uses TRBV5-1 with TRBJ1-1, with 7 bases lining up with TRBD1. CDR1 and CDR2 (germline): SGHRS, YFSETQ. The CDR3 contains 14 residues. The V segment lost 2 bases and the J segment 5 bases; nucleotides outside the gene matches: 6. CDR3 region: CASSLEGAGTEAFF. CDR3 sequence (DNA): TGCGCCAGCAGCTTAGAGGGGGCGGGTACTGAAGCTTTCTTT.

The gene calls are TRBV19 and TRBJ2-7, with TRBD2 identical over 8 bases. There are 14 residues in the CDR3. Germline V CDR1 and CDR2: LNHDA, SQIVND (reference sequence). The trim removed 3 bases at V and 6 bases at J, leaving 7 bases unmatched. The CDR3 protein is CASSMGGGNLEQYF. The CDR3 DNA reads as TGTGCCAGTAGTATGGGCGGGGGGAACCTCGAGCAGTACTTC. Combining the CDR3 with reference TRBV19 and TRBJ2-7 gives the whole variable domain DGGITQSPKYLFRKEGQNVTLSCEQNLNHDAMYWYRQDPGQGLRLIYYSQIVNDFQKGDIAEGYSVSREKKESFPLTVTSAQKNPTAFYLCASSMGGGNLEQYFGPGTRLTVT.

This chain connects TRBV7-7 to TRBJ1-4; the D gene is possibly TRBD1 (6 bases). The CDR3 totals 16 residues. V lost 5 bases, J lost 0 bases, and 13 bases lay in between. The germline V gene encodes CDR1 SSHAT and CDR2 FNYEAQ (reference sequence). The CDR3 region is CASSTGGLATNEKLFF. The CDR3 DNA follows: TGTGCCAGCAGCACTGGGGGGCTTGCAACTAATGAAAAACTGTTTTTT.

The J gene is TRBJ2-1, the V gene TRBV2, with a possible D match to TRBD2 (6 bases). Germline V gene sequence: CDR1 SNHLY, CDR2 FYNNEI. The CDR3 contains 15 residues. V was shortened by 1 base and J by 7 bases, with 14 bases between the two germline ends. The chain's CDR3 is CASSEERRLENEQFF. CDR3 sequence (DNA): TGTGCCAGCAGTGAAGAAAGAAGACTAGAAAATGAGCAGTTCTTC.